One and the same sample provided the 27 T cell receptor beta chains below, sequenced in a study of blood T cell repertoires in COVID-19. Sequenced by immunoSEQ multiplex PCR; TCRdb stores in-frame clones only, minus some. This table has approximately 500,000 clones, 80% to 90% appearing once. Sequencing was performed on peripheral blood. These receptors were obtained from a human donor in a cohort sampled during active COVID-19.

The chain recombines TRBV10-3 with TRBJ2-7, with D possibly TRBD2 on 5 matching bases. The CDR3 is 14 residues long. Germline-derived CDR1 and CDR2 are ENHRY and SYGVKD. V lost 6 bases and J lost 4, with 16 bases in between. This CDR3 reads CAIRTGPGRYEQYF. As DNA, the CDR3 is TGTGCCATCAGGACGGGTCCGGGAAGGTACGAGCAGTACTTC.

CDR3 residues: CASSLDTNTGELFF. The CDR3 coding sequence is TGTGCCAGCAGTTTAGACACGAACACCGGGGAGCTGTTTTTT. This sequence joins TRBV27 and TRBJ2-2; unclear D gene. The CDR3 contains 14 residues. Germline CDR1 and CDR2: MNHEY and SMNVEV (reference sequence). Trimming took 2 bases from V and 0 from J, leaving 4 bases between them.

This clone has a single count. This chain joins TRBV27 and TRBJ1-2; D ambiguous. The CDR3 contains 14 residues. Germline V CDR1 and CDR2: MNHEY, SMNVEV (reference sequence). Trimming cost V 8 bases and J 0 bases, with 13 bases left between them. CDR3 loop: CASGLTLANYGYTF. CDR3 bases: TGTGCCAGCGGCCTGACACTAGCTAACTATGGCTACACCTTC.

The chain couples TRBV30 to TRBJ1-6; 9 bases align to TRBD1. There are 14 residues in the CDR3. Germline V gene sequence: CDR1 GTSNPN, CDR2 SVGIG (reference sequence). Unmatched junction bases numbered 8, after V lost 4 bases and J lost 10 bases. Here the CDR3 reads CAWTGDRVLSPLHF. The CDR3 DNA reads as TGTGCCTGGACAGGGGACAGGGTTTTGTCACCCCTCCACTTT.

This chain connects TRBV7-3 to TRBJ1-4; 7 bases line up with TRBD1. J was trimmed by 3 bases and V by 5 bases; bases with no gene match: 6. The V gene's germline CDR1 is SGHTA and CDR2 FQGTGA. The CDR3 sequence is 15 residues long. The CDR3 loop reads CASSPQGEANEKLFF. DNA for the CDR3: TGTGCCAGCAGCCCCCAGGGGGAGGCTAATGAAAAACTGTTTTTT.

This chain joins TRBV9 and TRBJ2-7; 7 bases map to TRBD2. Per germline, CDR1 SGDLS and CDR2 YYNGEE. The CDR3 consists of 15 residues. The V gene end was trimmed by 8 bases and the J gene end by 0 bases; junction bases not matched to a gene: 11. The CDR3 coding sequence is TGTGCCAGTGCGAACGGGGACTATGCCTCCTACGAGCAGTACTTC. Its translation: CASANGDYASYEQYF.

The J gene is TRBJ1-2, the V gene TRBV6-5; TRBD1 matches 10 bases. The CDR3 loop spans 14 amino acids. Germline lookup yields CDR1 MNHEY and CDR2 SVGAGI. V shed 5 bases, J shed 3 bases, and the junction held 3 bases outside the gene matches. CDR3 sequence reads: CASSQDRGDYGYTF. The CDR3 DNA follows: TGTGCCAGCAGTCAGGACAGGGGGGACTATGGCTACACCTTC.

The chain combines TRBV2 with TRBJ2-3, with 9 bases identical to TRBD2. Trimming removed 7 bases from V and 4 bases from J; junction bases left unmatched: 9. This CDR3 contains 15 residues. Looked up from germline, CDR1 is SNHLY and CDR2 is FYNNEI. The CDR3 is CASTLIAGVPDTQYF. The CDR3 coding sequence is TGTGCCAGCACCCTTATAGCGGGAGTGCCAGATACGCAGTATTTT.

Note on this clone: A read error may produce the germline difference seen at one junction end. V is TRBV30 and J is TRBJ1-4; the D is unclear. The CDR3 loop spans 11 amino acids. CDR1 is GTSNPN and CDR2 is SVGIG in the germline V gene (reference sequence). This CDR3 is CAWSKGGARNF. The CDR3 DNA sequence: TGTGCCTGGAGTAAGGGAGGCGCACGAAATTTT. Based on the CDR3 plus reference TRBV30 and TRBJ1-4, the full variable domain is SQTIHQWPATLVQPVGSPLSLECTVEGTSNPNLYWYRQAAGRGLQLLFYSVGIGQISSEVPQNLSASRPQDRQFILSSKKLLLSDSGFYLCAWSKGGARNFGSGTQLSVL.

Only a few counts were recorded for this clone. The chain employs TRBV7-6 and TRBJ2-7; tentative D call: TRBD1 (7 bases). Germline V CDR1 and CDR2: SGHVS, FNYEAQ. This CDR3 is 16 amino acids long. V lost 2 bases and J lost 3, with 17 bases in between. The CDR3 reads CASSLMGQGEVYEQYF. The CDR3 DNA reads TGTGCCAGCAGCTTAATGGGCCAGGGGGAGGTCTACGAGCAGTACTTC.

The chain links TRBV11-2 to TRBJ2-3; D unclear. V was shortened by 1 base and J by 0 bases, with 11 bases between the two germline ends. The CDR3 consists of 16 residues. The germline V gene encodes CDR1 SGHAT and CDR2 FQNNGV. DNA for the CDR3: TGTGCCAGCAGCTTAGGCACAGTTCGCAGCACAGATACGCAGTATTTT. It encodes CASSLGTVRSTDTQYF.

On this clone itself: The junction does not match germline at one end; this may be a read error. The chain uses TRBV7-9 and TRBJ1-1; D is unclear. This CDR3 is built from 15 residues. Per the germline V gene, CDR1 is SEHNR and CDR2 is FQNEAQ (reference sequence). The CDR3 nucleotides are TGTGCCAGCAGCTTTCTACGACTGAAGAACTCTGAAGCTTTCTTT. Translating gives CASSFLRLKNSEAFF.

The chain is built from TRBV5-1 and TRBJ2-7, with 7 nucleotides matching TRBD2. Germline V CDR1 and CDR2: SGHRS, YFSETQ. The CDR3 covers 16 residues. The V gene end was trimmed by 3 bases and the J gene end by 5 bases; junction bases not matched to a gene: 14. The CDR3 reads CASSSAPGQAGDEQYF. The CDR3 DNA follows: TGCGCCAGCAGCTCTGCCCCCGGCCAGGCGGGGGACGAGCAGTACTTC.

This chain links TRBV9 with TRBJ2-3; D perhaps matches TRBD2 (6 bases). CDR3 length: 15 residues. Trimming cost V 4 bases and J 1 base, with 13 bases left between them. Germline CDR1 is SGDLS and CDR2 is YYNGEE. CDR3: CASSPLALGTDTQYF. CDR3 sequence (DNA): TGTGCCAGCAGCCCCCTAGCGCTCGGCACAGATACGCAGTATTTT.

Turning to this clone: It may be a read error: a sequence one base away is much more abundant. This chain links TRBV6-5 with TRBJ2-7, with D possibly matching TRBD2 (6 bases). Trimming took off 2 bases at V and 2 bases at J, with 7 bases between the two ends. Looked up from germline, CDR1 is MNHEY and CDR2 is SVGAGI. CDR3 length equals 13 residues. In DNA, the CDR3 is TGTGCCAGCAGTTACCGGGAGCCCTACGAGCAGTACTTC. Its protein is CASSYREPYEQYF.

This chain joins TRBV7-2 and TRBJ1-5, with unresolved D. The V gene lost 2 bases and the J gene lost 5 bases, with 16 bases spanning the gap. The CDR3 extends over 16 amino acids. The germline CDR1 and CDR2 sequences are SGHTA and FQGNSA. As DNA, the CDR3 is TGTGCCAGCAGCTTAATGTCCAGTTCTCTCCATCAGCCCCAGCATTTT. This translates into CASSLMSSSLHQPQHF.

This chain joins TRBV6-6 and TRBJ1-2, with 11 bases matching TRBD1. Trimming at V came to 2 bases and at J to 5 bases, leaving 1 base not matched to a gene. This CDR3 is built from 14 residues. Germline V lookup: CDR1 MNHNY, CDR2 SVGAGI (reference sequence). The CDR3 DNA sequence: TGTGCCAGCAGTTACGGGACAGGGGGGTATGGCTACACCTTC. Its protein is CASSYGTGGYGYTF.

The chain links TRBV5-1 to TRBJ2-3, with 9 positions matching TRBD2. Trimming took 5 bases from V and 2 from J; bases not matched to a gene: 6. This CDR3 has 15 amino acids. Germline V gene lookup returns CDR1 SGHRS and CDR2 YFSETQ. For the CDR3, the DNA is TGCGCCAGCAGTTATCTAGCGGGGTTCACAGATACGCAGTATTTT. This codes for CASSYLAGFTDTQYF.

This sequence joins TRBV11-2 and TRBJ2-2; the D is unclear. The CDR3 covers 12 residues. The germline CDR1 and CDR2 sequences are SGHAT and FQNNGV. Trimming removed 2 bases from V and 7 bases from J, with 5 bases in between. The DNA of the CDR3 is TGTGCCAGCAGCTTAAACGGCGGGGAGCTGTTTTTT. This translates into CASSLNGGELFF.

CDR3 in amino acids: CASSVGTGNQPQHF. CDR3 nucleotides: TGTGCCAGCAGCGTAGGGACAGGCAATCAGCCCCAGCATTTT. The chain recombines TRBV9 with TRBJ1-5, with a possible D match to TRBD1 (6 bases). The CDR3 has 14 amino acids. Germline assignment: CDR1 SGDLS and CDR2 YYNGEE. Trimming removed 0 bases from V and 2 bases from J, with 6 bases in between.

This chain joins TRBV18 and TRBJ1-2, with D possibly TRBD1 on 6 matching bases. There are 15 residues in the CDR3. Germline V gene sequence: CDR1 KGHSH, CDR2 LQKENI. V was trimmed by 1 base and J by 5 bases, leaving 14 bases between them. In DNA, the CDR3 is TGTGCCAGCTCACCACAGCGGCAGGGACAATATGGCTACACCTTC. Its translation: CASSPQRQGQYGYTF. The full variable domain, its missing parts supplied by reference TRBV18 and TRBJ1-2, is NAGVMQNPRHLVRRRGQEARLRCSPMKGHSHVYWYRQLPEEGLKFMVYLQKENIIDESGMPKERFSAEFPKEGPSILRIQQVVRGDSAAYFCASSPQRQGQYGYTFGSGTRLTVV.

This sequence joins TRBV6-2 or TRBV6-3 and TRBJ2-3, with D uncertain. In germline, CDR1 is MNHEY, CDR2 SVGEGT. The V and J ends lost 0 bases and 0 bases respectively, with 10 bases between them. The CDR3 is made up of 16 amino acids. CDR3 residues: CASSYSVATSTDTQYF. In DNA, the CDR3 is TGTGCCAGCAGTTACTCGGTCGCCACTAGCACAGATACGCAGTATTTT.

The chain links TRBV21-1 to TRBJ1-5; TRBD1 reflects the table's D call only, with no check against the DNA. TRBV21-1 is recorded as a pseudogene. The CDR3 totals 18 residues. CDR3 residues: CASSKGPRIQGARQPQHF. The CDR3, as DNA: TGTGCCAGCAGCAAAGGTCCCCGCATACAGGGGGCAAGGCAGCCCCAGCATTTT.

J is TRBJ2-1 and V is TRBV3-1 (or the pseudogene TRBV3-2); 7 bases line up with TRBD2. V lost 0 bases to trimming and J lost 3 bases; unmatched junction nucleotides: 5. The germline CDR1 and CDR2 sequences are LGHDT and YNNKEL (reference sequence). The CDR3 loop spans 16 amino acids. CDR3 nucleotides: TGTGCCAGCAGCCAAGATACGCCTAGCGGCTACAATGAGCAGTTCTTC. Translating it yields CASSQDTPSGYNEQFF.

The chain is built from TRBV3-1 (or the pseudogene TRBV3-2) and TRBJ1-2, with D uncertain. Germline V gene data show CDR1 as LGHDT and CDR2 as YNNKEL (reference sequence). There are 15 residues in the CDR3. The V end was cut by 0 bases, the J end by 4 bases, with 12 bases between. The CDR3 DNA follows: TGTGCCAGCAGCCAAGACGCGAGTGTACCCTATGGCTACACCTTC. This encodes CASSQDASVPYGYTF.

The gene calls are TRBV5-1 and TRBJ2-2; 8 bases line up with TRBD2. This CDR3 has 15 residues. The V segment lost 6 bases and the J segment 3 bases; nucleotides outside the gene matches: 7. Germline lookup yields CDR1 SGHRS and CDR2 YFSETQ. The CDR3 coding sequence is TGCGCCAGCACCACCGGGAGGGCGGACACCGGGGAGCTGTTTTTT. Encoded protein: CASTTGRADTGELFF.

The gene calls are TRBV6-5 and TRBJ1-2, with a weak D call TRBD1 (6 bases). The CDR3 is 14 residues long. Germline values: CDR1 MNHEY, CDR2 SVGAGI. The V gene lost 6 bases and the J gene lost 6 bases, with 17 bases spanning the gap. CDR3 bases: TGTGCCAGCAGGGCAGGACAGAATCTGGATGGCTACACCTTC. This encodes CASRAGQNLDGYTF.